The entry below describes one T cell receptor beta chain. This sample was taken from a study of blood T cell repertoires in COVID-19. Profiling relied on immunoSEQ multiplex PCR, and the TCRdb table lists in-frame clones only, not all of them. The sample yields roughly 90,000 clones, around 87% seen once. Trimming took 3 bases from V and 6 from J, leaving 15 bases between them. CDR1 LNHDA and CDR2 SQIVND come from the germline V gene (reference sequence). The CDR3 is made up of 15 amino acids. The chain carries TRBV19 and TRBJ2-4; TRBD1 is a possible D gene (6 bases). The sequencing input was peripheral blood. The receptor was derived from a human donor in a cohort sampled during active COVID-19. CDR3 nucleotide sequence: TGTGCCAGTAGTATCGGTACAGGGATGTCAAACATTCAGTACTTC. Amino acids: CASSIGTGMSNIQYF.